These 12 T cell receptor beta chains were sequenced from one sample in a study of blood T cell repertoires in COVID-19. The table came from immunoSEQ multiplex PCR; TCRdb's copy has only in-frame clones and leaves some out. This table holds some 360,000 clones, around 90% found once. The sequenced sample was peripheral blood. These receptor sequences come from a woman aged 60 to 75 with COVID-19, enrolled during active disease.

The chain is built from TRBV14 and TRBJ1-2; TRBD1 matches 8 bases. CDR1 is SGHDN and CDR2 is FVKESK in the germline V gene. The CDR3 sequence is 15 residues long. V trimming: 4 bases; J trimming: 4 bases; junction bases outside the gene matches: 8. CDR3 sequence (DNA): TGTGCCAGCAGCCCTGGACAGGGTGTAGGCTATGGCTACACCTTC. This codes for CASSPGQGVGYGYTF.

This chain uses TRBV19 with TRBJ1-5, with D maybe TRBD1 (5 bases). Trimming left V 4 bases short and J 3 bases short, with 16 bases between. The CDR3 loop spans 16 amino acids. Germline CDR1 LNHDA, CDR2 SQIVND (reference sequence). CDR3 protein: CASSRGRVKDNQPQHF. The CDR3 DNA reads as TGTGCCAGTAGTAGGGGCAGGGTCAAGGACAATCAGCCCCAGCATTTT.

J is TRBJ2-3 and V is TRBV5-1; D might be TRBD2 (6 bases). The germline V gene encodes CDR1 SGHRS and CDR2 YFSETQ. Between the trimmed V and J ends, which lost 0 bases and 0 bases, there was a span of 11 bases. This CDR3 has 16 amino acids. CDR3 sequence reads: CASSLAGGTSTDTQYF. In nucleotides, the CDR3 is TGCGCCAGCAGCTTGGCCGGCGGGACCAGCACAGATACGCAGTATTTT.

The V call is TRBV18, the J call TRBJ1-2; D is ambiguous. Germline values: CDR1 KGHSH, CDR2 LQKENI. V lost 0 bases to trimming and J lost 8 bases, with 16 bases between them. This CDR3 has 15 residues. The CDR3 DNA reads TGTGCCAGCTCACCACCGGGCGCCGGTGGTCACGGCTACACCTTC. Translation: CASSPPGAGGHGYTF. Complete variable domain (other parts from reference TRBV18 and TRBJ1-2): NAGVMQNPRHLVRRRGQEARLRCSPMKGHSHVYWYRQLPEEGLKFMVYLQKENIIDESGMPKERFSAEFPKEGPSILRIQQVVRGDSAAYFCASSPPGAGGHGYTFGSGTRLTVV.

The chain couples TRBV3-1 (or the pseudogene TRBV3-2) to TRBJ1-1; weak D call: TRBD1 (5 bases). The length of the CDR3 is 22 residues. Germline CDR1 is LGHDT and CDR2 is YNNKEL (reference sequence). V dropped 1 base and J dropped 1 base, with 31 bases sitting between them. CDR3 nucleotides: TGTGCCAGCAGCCAAGTAATAGGAGGGGACCCAACCCGAGGCGAAGGGAACACTGAAGCTTTCTTT. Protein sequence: CASSQVIGGDPTRGEGNTEAFF.

The CDR3 DNA reads as TGCAGCGTTGCGGACAGGCGACATTTCATCACAGATACGCAGTATTTT. Its protein is CSVADRRHFITDTQYF. The chain has TRBV29-1 and TRBJ2-3; the match to TRBD1 covers 7 bases. The CDR3 runs 16 residues. Germline-derived CDR1 and CDR2 are SQVTM and ANQGSEA. The junction had 12 bases not matched to a gene; V was cut back by 4 bases and J by 2 bases.

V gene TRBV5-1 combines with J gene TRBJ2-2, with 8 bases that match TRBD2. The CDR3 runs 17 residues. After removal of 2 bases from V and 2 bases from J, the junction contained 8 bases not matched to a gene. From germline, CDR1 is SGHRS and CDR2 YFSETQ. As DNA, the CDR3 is TGCGCCAGCAGCTTCGCAAGCGGGGGCCATAACACCGGGGAGCTGTTTTTT. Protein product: CASSFASGGHNTGELFF.

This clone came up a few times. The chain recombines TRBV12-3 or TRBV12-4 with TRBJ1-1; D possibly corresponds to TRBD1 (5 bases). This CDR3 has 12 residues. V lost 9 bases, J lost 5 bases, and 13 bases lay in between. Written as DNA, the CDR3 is TGTGCCAGTCGTATTGGGGGGACTGAAGCTTTCTTT. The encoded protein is CASRIGGTEAFF.

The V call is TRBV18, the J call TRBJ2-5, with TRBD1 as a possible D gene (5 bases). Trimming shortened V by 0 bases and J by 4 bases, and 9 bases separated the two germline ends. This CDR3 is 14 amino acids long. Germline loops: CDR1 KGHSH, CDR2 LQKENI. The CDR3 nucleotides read TGTGCCAGCTCACCACCGCAGGGAACAGAGACCCAGTACTTC. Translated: CASSPPQGTETQYF.

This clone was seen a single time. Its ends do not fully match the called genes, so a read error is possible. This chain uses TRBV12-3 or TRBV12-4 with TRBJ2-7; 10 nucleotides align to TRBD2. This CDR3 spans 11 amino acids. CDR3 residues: CASSSTSGLHF. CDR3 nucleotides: TGTGCCAGCAGTTCGACTAGCGGGCTCCACTTC.

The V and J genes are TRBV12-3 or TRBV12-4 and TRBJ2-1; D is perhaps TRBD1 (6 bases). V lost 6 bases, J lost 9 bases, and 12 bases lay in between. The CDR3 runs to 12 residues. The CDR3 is CASSRTAAEQFF. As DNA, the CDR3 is TGTGCCAGCAGCCGGACAGCGGCTGAGCAGTTCTTC.

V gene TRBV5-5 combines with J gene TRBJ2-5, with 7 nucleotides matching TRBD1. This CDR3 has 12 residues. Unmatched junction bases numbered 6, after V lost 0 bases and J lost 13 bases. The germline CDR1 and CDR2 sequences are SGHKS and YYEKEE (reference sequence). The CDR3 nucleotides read TGTGCCAGCAGCTTGGGGGGTTGGACAGGGTACTTC. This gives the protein CASSLGGWTGYF. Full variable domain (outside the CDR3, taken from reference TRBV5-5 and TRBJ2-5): DAGVTQSPTHLIKTRGQQVTLRCSPISGHKSVSWYQQVLGQGPQFIFQYYEKEERGRGNFPDRFSARQFPNYSSELNVNALLLGDSALYLCASSLGGWTGYFGPGTRLLVL.